This entry describes one T cell receptor beta chain. The clone's antigen remains unknown. No base quality information exists; no much larger clone differs at one position. TCRbeta CDR3 regions were amplified from genomic DNA using the immunoSEQ Assay, a bias-controlled multiplex PCR. Concerning the study's data processing: The number of nucleated cells in each sample was estimated by amplification of reference gene primers within the assay. To quantify the absolute abundance of each unique TCRbeta CDR3 rearrangement, sequence reads were collapsed and filtered. Productive Simpson clonality was computed per sample as the square root of Simpson's diversity index over productive rearrangements. TCRdb holds this immuneACCESS table with in-frame rearrangements only. Some clones are missing; in checked studies, unresolved V genes explain under half, and the rest has no known cause. That table furnishes V, J and clone size, whereas the DNA furnished D and trimming. Counted in this sample were around 300,000 clones; approximately 90% of them appeared once. The biggest ten clones account for approximately 2% of the sample.

In the prospective study, participants were 18 to 89 years old, resided in around 25 geographic areas of the United States, and were enrolled through a virtual design. To assign participants to cohorts, the prospective study relied on clinical history that participants themselves reported in a screening survey and a study questionnaire. Mobile phlebotomists in the prospective study collected whole blood, serum and a nasopharyngeal or oropharyngeal swab from every participant. Additional blood draws and questionnaires over a 2-month period could optionally be provided by prospective study participants. Blood samples from the prospective study were shipped frozen or at room temperature prior to DNA extraction. The data belong to a study of blood T cell repertoires in COVID-19 (dated by TCRdb to the early 2020s). In the study overall: ImmuneRACE Cohort 3 recovered participants were defined by two consecutive negative NP/OP PCR tests, healthcare professional clearance, or symptom resolution. Where HLA class I and class II types were available, the types were taken from metadata supplied by the sample provider, not from assay-based typing. The sample metadata nearly always contained a de-identified subject ID, COVID-19 status, age in years and sex. The repertoires were released in a freely available public database intended as a resource for research on the immune response to SARS-CoV-2. The collaborator samples originated in the United States, Italy and Spain and spanned the acute and convalescent phases of COVID-19. The prospective study material was composed of cDNA or gDNA derived from T cells, B-cell-depleted T cells, or PBMCs. Samples came from the ongoing ImmuneRACE study (first 160 participants) plus 1,254 subjects from 6 global collaborators. Deeply sampled blood TCRbeta repertoires from subjects exposed to, actively infected with, or recovered from COVID-19 were included in the dataset.

What the study reported, not specific to this receptor: The quantity of clinical and demographic metadata differed by source and by participant and was supplied without curation.

V and J are trimmed by 1 base and 6 bases, and the gene matches miss 5 bases of the junction. Taken from cysteine to phenylalanine, the CDR3 has 15 residues. The kept DNA is CDR3 alone, 45 bases in frame from the first base. CDR1 SGHRS and CDR2 YFSETQ are derived from the germline V gene. The sequence came from a woman aged 60-70 years in a cohort exposed to, infected with or recovered from COVID-19 (not recorded which). Sequencing was performed on PBMCs or T cells enriched from blood (not recorded which). Here the chain combines TRBV5-1 and TRBJ2-2, with 8 bases in between that match TRBD2. At the DNA level, the sequence is TGCGCCAGCAGCTTGTCTCCGGGAGGGTCCGGGGAGCTGTTTTTT. Its translation is CASSLSPGGSGELFF.